This T cell receptor (beta chain) appears in the sequencing data of a study of regulatory T cells in long-lasting Graves disease. The ends lost 7 bases at V and 0 bases at J; junction bases unmatched: 10. CDR1 and CDR2 from the germline V gene are MNHNS and SASEGT. The CDR3 consists of 16 residues. This clonotype was counted ten times or more. The time point was: newly diagnosed GD, antithyroid drugs for less than 3 months. After RNA was extracted from PBMCs, the TCR library was made from it. With iRepertoire HTBI primers and Arm-PCR of CDR3 regions, TCR beta libraries were built. MiXCR, run by TCRdb on the multiplex PCR reads, gives a single entry per CDR3 protein. This table has around 480,000 distinct CDR3 sequences, 15% to 20% appearing once. The same sample was also used in a study of T cells in Graves' hyperthyroidism and ophthalmopathy.

The chain links TRBV6-1 to TRBJ2-3, with TRBD2 matching 7 bases. The material was peripheral blood mononuclear cells (PBMCs), obtained at new diagnosis, from a patient treated with antithyroid drugs. This sequence originates from a woman aged 35-65 years with Graves disease. CDR3 protein: CASTREASGSTDTQYF. DNA for the CDR3: TGTGCCAGCACCAGAGAGGCTAGCGGTAGCACAGATACGCAGTATTTT.